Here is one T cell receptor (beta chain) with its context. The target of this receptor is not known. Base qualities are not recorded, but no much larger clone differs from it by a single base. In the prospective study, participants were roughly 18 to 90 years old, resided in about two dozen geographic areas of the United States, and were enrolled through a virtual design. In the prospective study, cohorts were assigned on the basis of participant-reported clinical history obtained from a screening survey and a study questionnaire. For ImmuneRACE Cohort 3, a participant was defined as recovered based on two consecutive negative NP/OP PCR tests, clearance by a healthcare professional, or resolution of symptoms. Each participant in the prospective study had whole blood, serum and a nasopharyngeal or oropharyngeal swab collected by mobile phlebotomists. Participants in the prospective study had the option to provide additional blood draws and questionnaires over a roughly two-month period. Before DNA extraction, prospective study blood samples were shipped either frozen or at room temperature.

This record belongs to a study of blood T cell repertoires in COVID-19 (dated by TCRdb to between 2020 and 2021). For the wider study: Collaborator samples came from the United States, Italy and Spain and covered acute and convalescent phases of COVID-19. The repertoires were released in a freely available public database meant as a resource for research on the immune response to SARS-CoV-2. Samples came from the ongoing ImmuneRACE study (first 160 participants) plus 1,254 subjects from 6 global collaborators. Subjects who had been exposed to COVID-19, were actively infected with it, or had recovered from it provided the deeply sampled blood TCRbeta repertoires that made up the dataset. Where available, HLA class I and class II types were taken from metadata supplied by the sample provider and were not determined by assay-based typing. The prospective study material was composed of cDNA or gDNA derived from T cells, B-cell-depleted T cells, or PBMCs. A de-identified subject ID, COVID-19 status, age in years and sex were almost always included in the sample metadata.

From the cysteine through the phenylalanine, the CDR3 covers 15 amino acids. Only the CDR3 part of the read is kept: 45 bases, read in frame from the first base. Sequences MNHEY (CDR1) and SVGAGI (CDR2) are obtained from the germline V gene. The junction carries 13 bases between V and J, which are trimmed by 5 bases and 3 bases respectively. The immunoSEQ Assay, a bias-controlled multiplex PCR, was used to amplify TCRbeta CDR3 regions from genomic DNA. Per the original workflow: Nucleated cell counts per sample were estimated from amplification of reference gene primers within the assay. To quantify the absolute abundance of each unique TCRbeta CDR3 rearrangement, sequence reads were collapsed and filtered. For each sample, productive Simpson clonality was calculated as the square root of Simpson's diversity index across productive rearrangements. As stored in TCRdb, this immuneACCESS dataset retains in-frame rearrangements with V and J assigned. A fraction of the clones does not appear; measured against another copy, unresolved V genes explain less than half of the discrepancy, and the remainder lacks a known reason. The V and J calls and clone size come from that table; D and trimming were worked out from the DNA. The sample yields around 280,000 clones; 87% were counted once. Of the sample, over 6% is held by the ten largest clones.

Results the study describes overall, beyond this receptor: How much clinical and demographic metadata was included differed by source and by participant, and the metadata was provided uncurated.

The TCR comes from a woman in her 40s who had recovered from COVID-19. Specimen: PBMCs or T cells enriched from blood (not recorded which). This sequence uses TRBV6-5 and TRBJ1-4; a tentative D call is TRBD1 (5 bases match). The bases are TGTGCCAGCAGTATCAGGGTAACGGCTAATGAAAAACTGTTTTTT. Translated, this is CASSIRVTANEKLFF.